The rows below give T cell receptor beta chains drawn from one sample of a study of OX40 agonist ivuxolimab in advanced cancers. Sequenced by immunoSEQ multiplex PCR; TCRdb stores in-frame clones only, minus some. The sample records some 41,000 clones, 85% to 90% being singletons. Specimen: CD4+ or CD8+ T cells sorted from blood, collected in a trial of the OX40 agonist ivuxolimab. All receptors come from an adult with an advanced solid tumor such as melanoma, head and neck, liver or kidney cancer. Both conserved end residues are part of each CDR3. Fields, in order: clone size, J gene, V gene, D gene, CDR3 DNA, CDR3 protein. The D gene is left open where the match is weak. The size entry is marked missing in some rows and otherwise reads once, few, many or a size class.

clone size: .; J gene: TRBJ2-5; V gene: TRBV7-2; D gene: .; CDR3 DNA: TGTGCCAGCAGCGGAGGGCCTCAAGAGACCCAGTACTTC; CDR3 protein: CASSGGPQETQYF
clone size: once; J gene: TRBJ2-1; V gene: TRBV12-5; D gene: .; CDR3 DNA: TGTGCTAGTGCGCCCGTCTACCGATACAACTCCGATGAGCAGTTCTTC; CDR3 protein: CASAPVYRYNSDEQFF
clone size: once; J gene: TRBJ1-4; V gene: TRBV19; D gene: .; CDR3 DNA: TGTGCCAGTAGAGAGGTCGGAAATGAAAAACTGTTTTTT; CDR3 protein: CASREVGNEKLFF
clone size: .; J gene: TRBJ1-1; V gene: TRBV30; D gene: .; CDR3 DNA: TGTGCCTGGACAGGGTTAACTGAAGCTTTCTTT; CDR3 protein: CAWTGLTEAFF
clone size: .; J gene: TRBJ1-1; V gene: TRBV7-2; D gene: .; CDR3 DNA: TGTGCCAGCAGCCTAGACAGACAGAACACTGAAGCTTTCTTT; CDR3 protein: CASSLDRQNTEAFF
clone size: once; J gene: TRBJ2-7; V gene: TRBV4-2; D gene: .; CDR3 DNA: TGTGCCAGCAGCTTGGAGGGTAGTACGAGCGAGCAGTACTTC; CDR3 protein: CASSLEGSTSEQYF
clone size: .; J gene: TRBJ2-3; V gene: TRBV4-1; D gene: .; CDR3 DNA: TGCGCCAGCAGCCAAGAAGAGGGAGGGGGGGGCACAGATACGCAGTATTTT; CDR3 protein: CASSQEEGGGGTDTQYF
clone size: .; J gene: TRBJ2-7; V gene: TRBV11-2; D gene: .; CDR3 DNA: TGTGCCAGCACCTTATTCCCGGGGACTTCCTACGAGCAGTACTTC; CDR3 protein: CASTLFPGTSYEQYF
clone size: .; J gene: TRBJ2-1; V gene: TRBV19; D gene: TRBD1; CDR3 DNA: TGTGCCAGTAGTTCCCGGGACAGGGCGGGGGATGAGCAGTTCTTC; CDR3 protein: CASSSRDRAGDEQFF
clone size: .; J gene: TRBJ2-7; V gene: TRBV5-1; D gene: .; CDR3 DNA: TGCGCCAGCAGCTCGGGTCCGGGGCGCGAGCAGTACTTC; CDR3 protein: CASSSGPGREQYF
clone size: .; J gene: TRBJ2-2; V gene: TRBV10-1; D gene: TRBD1; CDR3 DNA: TGCGCCAGCAGTGGGACAGGTACGACCGGGGAGCTGTTTTTT; CDR3 protein: CASSGTGTTGELFF
clone size: once; J gene: TRBJ1-3; V gene: TRBV4-1; D gene: .; CDR3 DNA: TGCGCCAGCAGCCAAGATCTCGGGACACCCACCTCTGGAAACACCATATATTTT; CDR3 protein: CASSQDLGTPTSGNTIYF
clone size: .; J gene: TRBJ2-6; V gene: TRBV19; D gene: .; CDR3 DNA: TGTGCCAGTATCTACCGTGGAGAGAGCTCTGGGGCCAACGTCCTGACTTTC; CDR3 protein: CASIYRGESSGANVLTF
clone size: .; J gene: TRBJ2-7; V gene: TRBV5-1; D gene: .; CDR3 DNA: TGCGCCAGCAGCTTGGCCCCAGGGAAGTACGAGCAGTACTTC; CDR3 protein: CASSLAPGKYEQYF
clone size: .; J gene: TRBJ2-5; V gene: TRBV19; D gene: TRBD2; CDR3 DNA: TGTGCCAGTAGAGACGCCGGGACTAGCGGGGAGACCCAGTACTTC; CDR3 protein: CASRDAGTSGETQYF
clone size: .; J gene: TRBJ2-7; V gene: TRBV5-4; D gene: .; CDR3 DNA: TGTGCCAGCAGCTCGGACTGGTATAGAGGCGAGCAGTACTTC; CDR3 protein: CASSSDWYRGEQYF
clone size: .; J gene: TRBJ2-2; V gene: TRBV11-2; D gene: .; CDR3 DNA: TGTGCCAGCAGCTTGCACCTGAACACCGGGGAGCTGTTTTTT; CDR3 protein: CASSLHLNTGELFF
clone size: .; J gene: TRBJ2-7; V gene: TRBV5-1; D gene: .; CDR3 DNA: TGCGCCAGCAGCTTGGTTGCCGGGCCTCTATTCGAGCAGTACTTC; CDR3 protein: CASSLVAGPLFEQYF
clone size: .; J gene: TRBJ2-7; V gene: TRBV15; D gene: .; CDR3 DNA: TGTGCCACCAGCAGAGGGCAGGGAGGCGGGGAAGGTTACGAGCAGTACTTC; CDR3 protein: CATSRGQGGGEGYEQYF
clone size: .; J gene: TRBJ2-1; V gene: TRBV9; D gene: TRBD2; CDR3 DNA: TGTGCCAGCAGCGCAGGGACTAGCGGACAATACAATGAGCAGTTCTTC; CDR3 protein: CASSAGTSGQYNEQFF
clone size: .; J gene: TRBJ2-7; V gene: TRBV28; D gene: TRBD1; CDR3 DNA: TGTGCCAGCAGCCCGCTGGGCAGGGGGCAAACCTACGAGCAGTACTTC; CDR3 protein: CASSPLGRGQTYEQYF
clone size: few; J gene: TRBJ2-7; V gene: TRBV28; D gene: .; CDR3 DNA: TGTGCCAGCAGCCGCCTCCAGCCCCCTTACGAGCAGTACTTC; CDR3 protein: CASSRLQPPYEQYF
clone size: .; J gene: TRBJ2-3; V gene: TRBV5-4; D gene: .; CDR3 DNA: TGTGCCAGCAGCTTAGGGGGAGTGGGTTCAGATACGCAGTATTTT; CDR3 protein: CASSLGGVGSDTQYF
clone size: .; J gene: TRBJ2-1; V gene: TRBV6-6; D gene: .; CDR3 DNA: TGTGCCAGCAGTACCGGGACTCTAACCTACAATGAGCAGTTCTTC; CDR3 protein: CASSTGTLTYNEQFF
clone size: .; J gene: TRBJ1-4; V gene: TRBV5-1; D gene: .; CDR3 DNA: TGCGCCAGCGGATCAGAAACGAAGGACGAAAAACTGTTTTTT; CDR3 protein: CASGSETKDEKLFF
clone size: .; J gene: TRBJ2-5; V gene: TRBV11-2; D gene: TRBD2; CDR3 DNA: TGTGCCAGCAGCTTAATGCCGGGGGGCCAAGAGACCCAGTACTTC; CDR3 protein: CASSLMPGGQETQYF
clone size: .; J gene: TRBJ2-7; V gene: TRBV2; D gene: TRBD1; CDR3 DNA: TGTGCCAGCAGTGCGAGGACAGGGACGAGGGAGCAGTACTTC; CDR3 protein: CASSARTGTREQYF
clone size: .; J gene: TRBJ1-5; V gene: TRBV19; D gene: .; CDR3 DNA: TGTGCCAGTAGTATAACAGGGCGATACAATCAGCCCCAGCATTTT; CDR3 protein: CASSITGRYNQPQHF
clone size: .; J gene: TRBJ2-2; V gene: TRBV9; D gene: .; CDR3 DNA: TGTGCCAGCAGCGCCCAGAGACTAGGCTACACCGGGGAGCTGTTTTTT; CDR3 protein: CASSAQRLGYTGELFF
clone size: once; J gene: TRBJ2-3; V gene: TRBV6-6; D gene: .; CDR3 DNA: TGTGCCAGCAGTTACTCGGTCAGCACAGATACGCAGTATTTT; CDR3 protein: CASSYSVSTDTQYF
clone size: .; J gene: TRBJ1-5; V gene: TRBV6-5; D gene: .; CDR3 DNA: TGTGCCAGCAGTTACTCATACGATAGCAATCAGCCCCAGCATTTT; CDR3 protein: CASSYSYDSNQPQHF
clone size: .; J gene: TRBJ2-7; V gene: TRBV6-4; D gene: TRBD2; CDR3 DNA: TGTGCCAGCAGTCCGGGACTAGCGACAAGTTACGAGCAGTACTTC; CDR3 protein: CASSPGLATSYEQYF
clone size: once; J gene: TRBJ1-2; V gene: TRBV2; D gene: .; CDR3 DNA: TGTGCCAGCATAGAGGGTTTATTTGGCTACACCTTC; CDR3 protein: CASIEGLFGYTF
clone size: .; J gene: TRBJ2-5; V gene: TRBV11-2; D gene: .; CDR3 DNA: TGTGCCAGCAGCTTATCGGAGGGCACCCAGTACTTC; CDR3 protein: CASSLSEGTQYF
clone size: once; J gene: TRBJ2-1; V gene: TRBV19; D gene: .; CDR3 DNA: TGTGCCAGTAGTACTCAGGGGTACAATGAGCAGTTCTTC; CDR3 protein: CASSTQGYNEQFF
clone size: .; J gene: TRBJ2-3; V gene: TRBV7-9; D gene: TRBD2; CDR3 DNA: TGTGCCAGCAGCTTAGGGAGCACCGGGACTAGCGGGACCGATACGCAGTATTTT; CDR3 protein: CASSLGSTGTSGTDTQYF
clone size: .; J gene: TRBJ2-5; V gene: TRBV7-2; D gene: TRBD2; CDR3 DNA: TGTGCCAGCAGCTCCGGGACTAGCGGGGGAGAGACCCAGTACTTC; CDR3 protein: CASSSGTSGGETQYF
clone size: .; J gene: TRBJ2-3; V gene: TRBV5-4; D gene: .; CDR3 DNA: TGTGCCAGCAGCCACAACCAGGGCACAGATACGCAGTATTTT; CDR3 protein: CASSHNQGTDTQYF
clone size: .; J gene: TRBJ2-3; V gene: TRBV10-3; D gene: TRBD2; CDR3 DNA: TGTGCCATCAGGGGTTCACGGGAGGGCCTGAGAGATACGCAGTATTTT; CDR3 protein: CAIRGSREGLRDTQYF
clone size: .; J gene: TRBJ2-3; V gene: TRBV7-3; D gene: TRBD1; CDR3 DNA: TGTGCCAGCAGCTTCCGGGACAGGGGGGATACGCAGTATTTT; CDR3 protein: CASSFRDRGDTQYF
clone size: .; J gene: TRBJ2-2; V gene: TRBV5-4; D gene: TRBD2; CDR3 DNA: TGTGCCAGCAGCTTGGGTGGCGGGGGGCCGACCGGGGAGCTGTTTTTT; CDR3 protein: CASSLGGGGPTGELFF
clone size: once; J gene: TRBJ2-1; V gene: TRBV6-1; D gene: TRBD2; CDR3 DNA: TGTGCCAGCAGACCAGGGGCGGGGGGGATATATGAGCAGTTCTTC; CDR3 protein: CASRPGAGGIYEQFF
clone size: few; J gene: TRBJ1-6; V gene: TRBV7-2; D gene: .; CDR3 DNA: TGTGCCAGCAGCCGACAGTACTCACCCCTCCACTTT; CDR3 protein: CASSRQYSPLHF
clone size: .; J gene: TRBJ2-1; V gene: TRBV19; D gene: .; CDR3 DNA: TGTGCCAGTAGACCCCAGGTGGATGAGCAGTTCTTC; CDR3 protein: CASRPQVDEQFF
clone size: .; J gene: TRBJ1-2; V gene: TRBV28; D gene: .; CDR3 DNA: TGTGCCACATCGATAGCAGCTAGGGAGTATGGCTACACCTTC; CDR3 protein: CATSIAAREYGYTF
clone size: .; J gene: TRBJ1-2; V gene: TRBV28; D gene: TRBD1; CDR3 DNA: TGTGCCATCACCGAGACGGTCAACAGGGGATTCGGCTACACCTTC; CDR3 protein: CAITETVNRGFGYTF
clone size: .; J gene: TRBJ1-1; V gene: TRBV5-1; D gene: .; CDR3 DNA: TGCGCCAGCAGCTTACAGGGTACGGACACTGAAGCTTTCTTT; CDR3 protein: CASSLQGTDTEAFF
clone size: .; J gene: TRBJ2-5; V gene: TRBV6-5; D gene: .; CDR3 DNA: TGTGCCAGCAGTTACTCGAGTGTTGGTATTAAGGAGACCCAGTACTTC; CDR3 protein: CASSYSSVGIKETQYF
clone size: many; J gene: TRBJ2-7; V gene: TRBV5-1; D gene: TRBD1; CDR3 DNA: TGCGCCAGCGGGGGCGGACAGGGAGTCTCCGAGCAGTACTTC; CDR3 protein: CASGGGQGVSEQYF
clone size: .; J gene: TRBJ2-3; V gene: TRBV6-5; D gene: TRBD2; CDR3 DNA: TGTGCCAGCAGTCCGACTAGCGGGAGGGCCTATTTT; CDR3 protein: CASSPTSGRAYF
clone size: .; J gene: TRBJ2-7; V gene: TRBV28; D gene: TRBD1; CDR3 DNA: TGTGCCAGCAGTCCCCCCGACAGGGGTTTTTCCTACGAGCAGTACTTC; CDR3 protein: CASSPPDRGFSYEQYF
clone size: .; J gene: TRBJ2-4; V gene: TRBV5-6; D gene: TRBD1; CDR3 DNA: TGTGCCAGCAGCTCCCTAGGACAGGGGGGAGTGGGCATTCAGTACTTC; CDR3 protein: CASSSLGQGGVGIQYF
clone size: .; J gene: TRBJ2-3; V gene: TRBV6-4; D gene: TRBD1; CDR3 DNA: TGTGCCAGCAGTGAGGGACAGGGGGCAGATACGCAGTATTTT; CDR3 protein: CASSEGQGADTQYF
clone size: .; J gene: TRBJ2-5; V gene: TRBV2; D gene: .; CDR3 DNA: TGTGCCAGCCTCAGGGGGGCCCAAGAGACCCAGTACTTC; CDR3 protein: CASLRGAQETQYF
clone size: .; J gene: TRBJ2-7; V gene: TRBV10-3; D gene: .; CDR3 DNA: TGTGCCATCAGTGATCGGGACACCCTCTACGAGCAGTACTTC; CDR3 protein: CAISDRDTLYEQYF
clone size: .; J gene: TRBJ1-3; V gene: TRBV5-4; D gene: TRBD1; CDR3 DNA: TGTGCCAGCAGCCAGGAAATGACAGGGTCTGGAAACACCATATATTTT; CDR3 protein: CASSQEMTGSGNTIYF
clone size: .; J gene: TRBJ2-5; V gene: TRBV18; D gene: .; CDR3 DNA: TGTGCCAGCTCACCAGGGCGGTCCCAAGAGACCCAGTACTTC; CDR3 protein: CASSPGRSQETQYF
clone size: .; J gene: TRBJ2-5; V gene: TRBV5-6; D gene: .; CDR3 DNA: TGTGCCAGCAGCTTCGGGGGAGAAGAGACCCAGTACTTC; CDR3 protein: CASSFGGEETQYF